Listed here are 16 T cell receptor beta chains from one sample, sequenced in a study of T cells in Graves' hyperthyroidism and ophthalmopathy. Amplified TCR beta CDR3 regions came from RNA transcripts. The HTBI set primed first-round TCR CDR3 RT-PCR. TCRdb used MiXCR to reprocess the multiplex PCR reads, holding one entry per CDR3 protein. Here the sample spans 340,000 or so distinct CDR3 sequences, about 21% being singletons. The specimen sequenced was blood. The receptors were gathered from a woman between 45 and 65 years old with Graves' hyperthyroidism.

The CDR3 is CASSQDEASYKNIQYF. DNA of the CDR3: TGCGCCAGCAGCCAAGATGAAGCAAGCTACAAAAACATTCAGTACTTC. The chain recombines TRBV4-1 with TRBJ2-4; D unclear. Germline V lookup: CDR1 MGHRA, CDR2 YSYEKL. The CDR3 is 16 residues long. The V and J ends lost 0 bases and 3 bases respectively, with 12 bases between them.

The CDR3 loop is CASSSLGGADEQYF. For the CDR3, the DNA is TGCGCCAGCAGCAGCTTGGGGGGGGCGGACGAGCAGTACTTC. The chain is built from TRBV5-1 and TRBJ2-7; the D gene is possibly TRBD2 (7 bases). The CDR3 has 14 amino acids. Germline CDR1 is SGHRS and CDR2 is YFSETQ. Trimming took off 4 bases at V and 5 bases at J, with 16 bases between the two ends.

This clonotype was counted ten times or more. The rearrangement joins TRBV10-3 to TRBJ1-2; D call uncertain. Trimming removed 3 bases from V and 4 bases from J, with 12 bases in between. Germline CDR1 and CDR2: ENHRY and SYGVKD. CDR3 size: 14 residues. CDR3 nucleotide sequence: TGTGCCATCAGTGAAGTCAGAGGCGTCTATGGCTACACCTTC. It yields the protein CAISEVRGVYGYTF.

Only a few counts were recorded for this clonotype. J is TRBJ1-2 and V is TRBV29-1; TRBD1 is a possible D gene (6 bases). Germline V gene sequence: CDR1 SQVTM, CDR2 ANQGSEA. The V and J ends lost 2 bases and 6 bases respectively, with 10 bases between them. The CDR3 length is 12 residues. The CDR3 region has the DNA TGCAGCGTTGAAAACAGGGAGGATGGCTACACCTTC. Amino acid sequence: CSVENREDGYTF.

CDR3 residues: CASSPDRDSSYEQYF. The CDR3 coding sequence is TGTGCCAGCAGCCCGGACAGGGACAGCTCCTACGAGCAGTACTTC. The V and J genes are TRBV5-4 and TRBJ2-7; 8 nucleotides line up with TRBD1. The J segment lost 0 bases and the V segment lost 4 bases, leaving 6 bases of the junction unmatched. The CDR3 totals 15 residues. Germline CDR1 and CDR2: SGHNT and YYREEE (reference sequence).

In its sample, this clonotype was seen many times. This rearrangement joins TRBV20-1 to TRBJ1-2; TRBD1 agrees at 7 bases. Trimming took 0 bases from V and 2 from J; bases not matched to a gene: 3. The CDR3 sequence is 14 residues long. Germline V gene lookup returns CDR1 DFQATT and CDR2 SNEGSKA (reference sequence). The CDR3 region has the DNA TGCAGTGCTAGAGATCCGACAGGGAACTATGGCTACACCTTC. Protein: CSARDPTGNYGYTF.

V usage is TRBV20-1 and J usage is TRBJ2-5; weak D call: TRBD1 (7 bases). CDR1 is DFQATT and CDR2 is SNEGSKA in the germline V gene (reference sequence). This CDR3 comprises 14 residues. V was clipped by 4 bases and J by 1 base, with 13 bases between them. DNA for the CDR3: TGCAGTGCTACCGGGGGACAGATCCAAGAGACCCAGTACTTC. Its protein product is CSATGGQIQETQYF.

As to this clonotype: One junction end does not reproduce the germline sequence, and a read error may be involved. The rearrangement links TRBV9 to TRBJ2-1, with TRBD2 identical over 10 bases. The CDR3 covers 14 residues. Germline V lookup: CDR1 SGDLS, CDR2 YYNGEE. CDR3 sequence reads: CTSSPAGGINEQFF. DNA for the CDR3: TGTACCAGCAGCCCAGCGGGAGGGATCAATGAGCAGTTCTTC.

This clonotype was recorded at least ten times. The V call is TRBV28, the J call TRBJ1-5, with D possibly matching TRBD1 (5 bases). In germline, CDR1 is MDHEN, CDR2 SYDVKM. The CDR3 is 13 amino acids. Trimming shortened V by 6 bases and J by 5 bases, and 11 bases separated the two germline ends. The CDR3 DNA reads TGTGCCAGCAGCCCCGTGGGGGATCAGCCCCAGCATTTT. This translates into CASSPVGDQPQHF.

In regard to this clonotype: The junction shows a germline mismatch at one end, possibly a read error. V gene TRBV5-5 combines with J gene TRBJ1-2; D uncertain. The CDR3 is made up of 14 amino acids. CDR1 and CDR2 (germline): SGHKS, YYEKEE (reference sequence). CDR3 sequence: CVSSLTLNGNGYTF. CDR3 nucleotide sequence: TGTGTCAGCAGCTTAACTTTAAACGGCAATGGCTACACCTTC.

This chain links TRBV5-1 with TRBJ1-2; a weak D match, TRBD1 (5 bases). Germline V lookup: CDR1 SGHRS, CDR2 YFSETQ. The CDR3 has 12 amino acids. The ends were cut back, 4 bases at V and 6 bases at J, with 10 bases in the middle. Here the CDR3 reads CASSMGTDGYTF. CDR3 nucleotide sequence: TGCGCCAGCAGCATGGGGACGGATGGCTACACCTTC.

The chain couples TRBV19 to TRBJ2-4; D is unclear. The CDR3 covers 13 residues. CDR1 LNHDA and CDR2 SQIVND come from the germline V gene (reference sequence). Trimming took 5 bases from V and 9 from J, leaving 14 bases between them. The CDR3 DNA reads TGTGCCAGTAGTCCCCCAGGATTGGGCATTCAGTACTTC. Amino acids: CASSPPGLGIQYF.

This clonotype was observed once. This chain joins TRBV7-9 and TRBJ2-1; unclear D gene. Trimming pared 0 bases from V and 2 bases from J, leaving 11 bases between. Germline V lookup: CDR1 SEHNR, CDR2 FQNEAQ (reference sequence). The CDR3 length is 16 residues. The DNA of the CDR3 is TGTGCCAGCAGCTTAGCGCGGCAGGTGGCCTACAATGAGCAGTTCTTC. Its protein product is CASSLARQVAYNEQFF.

Concerning this clonotype: The junction departs from germline at one end; a sequencing error may be responsible. V and J are TRBV14 and TRBJ2-5; D remains ambiguous. Germline lookup yields CDR1 SGHDN and CDR2 FVKESK. The CDR3 consists of 12 residues. The CDR3 bases are TGTACCAGCAGCCAGTCCCAAGAGACCCAGTACTTC. Encoded protein: CTSSQSQETQYF.

This sequence joins TRBV30 and TRBJ2-5; D may be TRBD1 (5 bases). From germline, CDR1 is GTSNPN and CDR2 SVGIG (reference sequence). There are 13 residues in the CDR3. V was cut by 2 bases and J by 0 bases, with 7 bases left in between. The DNA for the CDR3 is TGTGCCTGGAGTAGACAGAACCAAGAGACCCAGTACTTC. It translates to CAWSRQNQETQYF.

At least ten counts were recorded for this clonotype. The chain uses TRBV13 and TRBJ2-7; D remains ambiguous. Germline V lookup: CDR1 PRHDT, CDR2 FYEKMQ (reference sequence). This CDR3 spans 11 amino acids. V was shortened by 0 bases and J by 6 bases, with 3 bases between the two germline ends. CDR3 sequence reads: CASSLGIEQYF. The DNA of the CDR3 is TGTGCCAGCAGCTTAGGAATCGAGCAGTACTTC.